This T cell receptor beta chain derives from a study of cytomegalovirus exposure and HLA in healthy donors. The CDR3 is 13 amino acids. The germline V and J ends were trimmed by 1 base and 8 bases, with 8 bases remaining between them. Germline assignment: CDR1 SEHNR and CDR2 FQNEAQ (reference sequence). PCR primers comprised 60 Vbeta and 13 Jbeta primers. Assay: immunoSEQ multiplex PCR; the TCRdb copy retains only in-frame clones and omits some. The top ten clones hold 12% of a sample with about 43,000 clones, over 55% of them seen once. The sequence was obtained from a man aged 60 to 69 in good health and CMV-seropositive. The chain joins TRBV7-9 to TRBJ1-4, with a possible D match to TRBD1 (6 bases). The sequenced material came from PBMCs. Here the CDR3 DNA reads TGTGCCAGCAGCTTAGAGGGGGACGAAAAACTGTTTTTT. Translation: CASSLEGDEKLFF.